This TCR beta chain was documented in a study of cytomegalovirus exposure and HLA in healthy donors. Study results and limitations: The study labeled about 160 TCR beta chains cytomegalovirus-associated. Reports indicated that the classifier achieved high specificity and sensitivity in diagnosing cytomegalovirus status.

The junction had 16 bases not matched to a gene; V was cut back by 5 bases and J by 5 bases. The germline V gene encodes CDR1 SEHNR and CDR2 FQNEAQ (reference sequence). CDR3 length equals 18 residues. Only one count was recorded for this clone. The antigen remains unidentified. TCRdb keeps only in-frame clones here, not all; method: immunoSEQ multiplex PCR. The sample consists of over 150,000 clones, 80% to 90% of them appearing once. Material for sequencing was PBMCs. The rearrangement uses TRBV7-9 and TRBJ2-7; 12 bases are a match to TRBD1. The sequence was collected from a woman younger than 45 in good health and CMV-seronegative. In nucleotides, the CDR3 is TGTGCCAGCAGCATCAGCTCAGACCAGGGACAGGGGGCTCACGAGCAGTACTTC. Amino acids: CASSISSDQGQGAHEQYF.